The 20 T cell receptor beta chains listed next were all sequenced from one sample in a study of PD-L1 blockade in urothelial cancer. The assay was immunoSEQ multiplex PCR, and TCRdb's table has in-frame clones only and misses some. The sample has 70,000 to 90,000 clones; about 80% are singletons. The starting material was PBMCs, obtained around atezolizumab (anti-PD-L1) treatment. The source is a man between 65 and 85 years old with urothelial cancer.

The chain carries TRBV5-4 and TRBJ2-7; 7 nucleotides line up with TRBD1. Trimming took 5 bases from V and 2 from J; bases not matched to a gene: 10. CDR1 and CDR2 from the germline V gene are SGHNT and YYREEE (reference sequence). This CDR3 has 15 amino acids. This CDR3 is CASSPGQVGAYEQYF. In nucleotides, the CDR3 is TGTGCCAGCAGTCCCGGACAGGTTGGGGCCTACGAGCAGTACTTC.

This clone appeared a single time. The chain couples TRBV5-8 to TRBJ2-1, with 9 bases aligning to TRBD1. The trim removed 5 bases at V and 5 bases at J, leaving 8 bases unmatched. Germline loops: CDR1 SGHTS, CDR2 YDEGEE. The CDR3 contains 15 residues. CDR3 DNA sequence: TGTGCCAGCAGACCGACAGGGGGGGTTCACAATGAGCAGTTCTTC. Encoded protein: CASRPTGGVHNEQFF.

This chain links TRBV5-1 with TRBJ2-3; 8 nucleotides align to TRBD2. J lost 4 bases, V lost 0 bases, and 7 bases had no gene match. Germline V gene data show CDR1 as SGHRS and CDR2 as YFSETQ. The CDR3 covers 16 residues. CDR3 loop: CASSLGVSGEADTQYF. As DNA, the CDR3 is TGCGCCAGCAGCTTGGGGGTTAGCGGGGAGGCAGATACGCAGTATTTT.

The rearrangement uses TRBV19 and TRBJ1-2; D is unclear. The germline gives CDR1 LNHDA, CDR2 SQIVND (reference sequence). V was shortened by 4 bases and J by 5 bases, with 17 bases between the two germline ends. CDR3 length: 15 residues. Here the CDR3 reads CASSKLNTGGYGYTF. CDR3 DNA sequence: TGTGCCAGTAGTAAACTAAACACTGGAGGGTATGGCTACACCTTC.

The V gene is TRBV9, the J gene TRBJ2-1; 7 bases match TRBD2. The germline V gene has CDR1 SGDLS and CDR2 YYNGEE. The junction had 5 bases not matched to a gene; V was cut back by 0 bases and J by 5 bases. This CDR3 spans 15 amino acids. CDR3 region: CASSVGASGNNEQFF. CDR3 nucleotide sequence: TGTGCCAGCAGCGTAGGTGCTAGCGGCAACAATGAGCAGTTCTTC.

This clone was seen only once. The chain carries TRBV19 and TRBJ2-1; TRBD1 matches at 9 bases. CDR1 is LNHDA, CDR2 SQIVND, per germline (reference sequence). The CDR3 is 14 amino acids. The junction had 4 bases not matched to a gene; V was cut back by 3 bases and J by 7 bases. The CDR3 loop is CASSIDRGENEQFF. The CDR3 DNA reads as TGTGCCAGTAGTATCGACAGGGGGGAAAATGAGCAGTTCTTC.

The chain joins TRBV4-2 to TRBJ2-1; possible D gene TRBD2, 6 bases. Germline values: CDR1 LGHNA, CDR2 YNFKEQ. This CDR3 region has 15 residues. V was trimmed by 0 bases and J by 5 bases, leaving 11 bases between them. The CDR3 DNA follows: TGTGCCAGCAGCCAAGAGGGCCGGGGGAACAATGAGCAGTTCTTC. Amino acid sequence: CASSQEGRGNNEQFF.

The V gene is TRBV5-8, the J gene TRBJ1-5; no clear D. The CDR3 has 15 amino acids. V lost 0 bases, J lost 3 bases, and 10 bases lay in between. Germline assignment: CDR1 SGHTS and CDR2 YDEGEE. The DNA of the CDR3 is TGTGCCAGCAGCTTGGTTTACAGCTACAATCAGCCCCAGCATTTT. It is translated as CASSLVYSYNQPQHF.

V is TRBV7-2 and J is TRBJ2-3; TRBD2 agrees at 11 bases. J was trimmed by 4 bases and V by 0 bases; bases with no gene match: 9. CDR3 length equals 18 residues. Germline V gene sequence: CDR1 SGHTA, CDR2 FQGNSA. For the CDR3, the DNA is TGTGCCAGCAGCTTAGCGCGGCTAGCGGGAGGTTTTTCAGATACGCAGTATTTT. It translates to CASSLARLAGGFSDTQYF.

J is TRBJ1-1 and V is TRBV6-1; D remains ambiguous. There are 14 residues in the CDR3. CDR1 MNHNS and CDR2 SASEGT come from the germline V gene. Between the trimmed V and J ends, which lost 0 bases and 1 base, there was a span of 6 bases. The CDR3 loop reads CASSEARRNTEAFF. For the CDR3, the DNA is TGTGCCAGCAGTGAAGCGCGGAGGAACACTGAAGCTTTCTTT.

The V and J genes are TRBV6-1 and TRBJ2-1, with a tentative D call TRBD1 (6 bases). The CDR3 covers 15 residues. V gave up 1 base and J gave up 3 bases, with 10 bases separating them. CDR1 is MNHNS, CDR2 SASEGT, per germline. DNA of the CDR3: TGTGCCAGCAGTGAAGACTGGACAGACTACAATGAGCAGTTCTTC. Translating gives CASSEDWTDYNEQFF.

This chain uses TRBV23-1 with TRBJ2-3; TRBD1 matches 8 bases. Being an ORF, TRBV23-1 has a function that is uncertain. J was trimmed by 0 bases and V by 0 bases; bases with no gene match: 5. The CDR3 loop spans 17 amino acids. The CDR3 spells CASSQSDRVPSTDTQYF. The CDR3 DNA reads as TGCGCCAGCAGTCAATCGGACAGGGTCCCTAGCACAGATACGCAGTATTTT.

The chain has TRBV19 and TRBJ2-2, with 7 positions matching TRBD2. The CDR3 consists of 17 residues. The J segment lost 1 base and the V segment lost 4 bases, leaving 9 bases of the junction unmatched. Germline CDR1 LNHDA, CDR2 SQIVND (reference sequence). DNA for the CDR3: TGTGCCAGTAGTACCTCCGGGACTACAATGAACACCGGGGAGCTGTTTTTT. It yields the protein CASSTSGTTMNTGELFF.

This rearrangement joins TRBV25-1 to TRBJ1-6; D gene ambiguous. V gave up 4 bases and J gave up 6 bases, with 7 bases separating them. There are 13 residues in the CDR3. Germline V lookup: CDR1 MGHDK, CDR2 SYGVNS. CDR3 loop: CASSAGINSPLHF. Here the CDR3 DNA reads TGTGCCAGCAGTGCCGGGATTAATTCACCCCTCCACTTT.

The chain combines TRBV14 with TRBJ2-7; 12 positions agree with TRBD1. Germline CDR1 reads SGHDN; CDR2 reads FVKESK. Trimming at V came to 3 bases and at J to 3 bases, leaving 12 bases not matched to a gene. The CDR3 consists of 18 residues. This CDR3 reads CASSHPGTGGIKVYEQYF. DNA for the CDR3: TGTGCCAGCAGCCATCCCGGGACAGGGGGCATCAAGGTCTACGAGCAGTACTTC.

This rearrangement joins TRBV25-1 to TRBJ1-5; D remains unclear. The CDR3 covers 13 residues. V was shortened by 6 bases and J by 0 bases, with 6 bases between the two germline ends. Germline-derived CDR1 and CDR2 are MGHDK and SYGVNS. CDR3 sequence (DNA): TGTGCCAGCAGACCTAATAGCAATCAGCCCCAGCATTTT. Translating it yields CASRPNSNQPQHF.

V and J are TRBV19 and TRBJ1-5; TRBD1 matches at 7 bases. V trimming: 8 bases; J trimming: 1 base; junction bases outside the gene matches: 2. This CDR3 comprises 13 residues. Germline V gene data show CDR1 as LNHDA and CDR2 as SQIVND (reference sequence). The CDR3 sequence: CASHRGSNQPQHF. The DNA of the CDR3 is TGTGCCAGTCACAGGGGAAGCAATCAGCCCCAGCATTTT.

This clone has a single count. The chain combines TRBV6-1 with TRBJ2-5; 7 nucleotides agree with TRBD2. After removal of 3 bases from V and 0 bases from J, the junction contained 7 bases not matched to a gene. The germline V gene has CDR1 MNHNS and CDR2 SASEGT. The CDR3 runs to 16 residues. The CDR3 here is CASSEGVGGYQETQYF. The DNA of the CDR3 is TGTGCCAGCAGTGAGGGGGTCGGGGGGTACCAAGAGACCCAGTACTTC.

This sequence joins TRBV5-1 and TRBJ1-3; D is undetermined. The CDR3 loop spans 14 amino acids. Germline CDR1 is SGHRS and CDR2 is YFSETQ. The V and J ends lost 2 bases and 4 bases respectively, with 10 bases between them. CDR3: CASSFGERGNTIYF. CDR3 nucleotides: TGCGCCAGCAGCTTCGGCGAGAGGGGAAACACCATATATTTT.

The chain has TRBV14 and TRBJ2-1; 8 bases fit TRBD1. The CDR3 contains 15 residues. Germline CDR1 SGHDN, CDR2 FVKESK. Germline trimming cut 4 bases from V and 0 bases from J; bases unmatched to any gene: 2. The CDR3 DNA sequence: TGTGCCAGCAGCCGGACAGGGAGCTCCTACAATGAGCAGTTCTTC. Residues: CASSRTGSSYNEQFF.